A selection of T cell receptor beta chains follows, all from one sample in a study of blood T cell repertoires in COVID-19. Method: immunoSEQ multiplex PCR; TCRdb's copy keeps in-frame clones and lacks some. This table has about 320,000 clones, around 92% appearing once. What was sequenced was peripheral blood. The receptors come from a man aged 18 to 29 who had recovered from COVID-19. Each CDR3 is given without its conserved first and last residue.

>TRBV7-9
ASSFPSGSENTGELF
>TRBV12-3/TRBV12-4
ASSYRGNSPLH
>TRBV5-1
ASSLSPSYEQY
>TRBV3-1/TRBV3-2
ASSPVNTGELF
>TRBV4-1
ASSQEGSRDNEKY
>TRBV7-8
ASSLGGTGSSYNEQF
>TRBV9
ASSVDSSYEQY
>TRBV5-1
ASMGWGGYTDTQY
>TRBV6-2/TRBV6-3
ASSYPTTPQLAGEYNEQF
>TRBV11-2
ASSIGGLGYT
>TRBV7-9
ASSFDREGNNEQF
>TRBV7-2
ASSLTRVGTDTQY
>TRBV6-2/TRBV6-3
ASSYGLPIETQY
>TRBV19
ASSIISSGGAVEQF
>TRBV4-2
ASSQVQGQYQPQH
>TRBV6-5
ASSYVRGGETGGYT
>TRBV27
ASSPRLAGDNHEQY